The 8 T cell receptor beta chains listed next were all sequenced from one sample in a study of CD8 T cells in Susac syndrome. RNA amounts of 0.5 to 1 ug underwent reverse transcription with random hexamers. TCRdb re-derived calls from the immunoSEQ multiplex PCR reads in MiXCR, one entry per CDR3 protein. The sample has about 66,000 distinct CDR3 sequences, 85% to 95% seen once. Sequencing input: CD8+ T cells from PBMCs. These receptors originate from a human donor with multiple sclerosis.

CDR3 residues: CASMTPGTEAFF. CDR3 DNA sequence: TGTGCCAGTATGACACCGGGCACTGAAGCTTTCTTT. The chain joins TRBV19 to TRBJ1-1, with D hard to call. Germline V lookup: CDR1 LNHDA, CDR2 SQIVND (reference sequence). The CDR3 consists of 12 residues. The germline V and J ends were trimmed by 7 bases and 4 bases, with 10 bases remaining between them.

The chain uses TRBV29-1 and TRBJ1-2, with TRBD1 as a possible D gene (5 bases). Trimming cost V 1 base and J 4 bases, with 19 bases left between them. Germline CDR1 reads SQVTM; CDR2 reads ANQGSEA. This CDR3 region has 16 residues. CDR3 nucleotides: TGCAGCGTTGAAGGGATTAGGGGCCAAAAGGGCTATGGCTACACCTTC. Translated, it gives CSVEGIRGQKGYGYTF.

This clonotype was recorded only once. The chain uses TRBV20-1 and TRBJ2-3; TRBD1 might be the D (6 bases). V lost 4 bases to trimming and J lost 0 bases, with 14 bases between them. Germline V gene data show CDR1 as DFQATT and CDR2 as SNEGSKA (reference sequence). The CDR3 spans 15 residues. This chain's CDR3 is CSATGKQGSTDTQYF. As DNA, the CDR3 is TGCAGTGCTACTGGGAAACAGGGAAGCACAGATACGCAGTATTTT.

This sequence joins TRBV4-3 and TRBJ2-7; D is ambiguous. This CDR3 region has 15 residues. Germline CDR1 and CDR2: LGHNA and YSLEER. Between the trimmed V and J ends, which lost 1 base and 3 bases, there was a span of 13 bases. The CDR3 DNA reads TGCGCCAGCAGCCAAGCGAGGTCCTCGATCTACGAGCAGTACTTC. Translation: CASSQARSSIYEQYF.

The genes are TRBV12-3 or TRBV12-4 and TRBJ2-7, with D possibly being TRBD1 or TRBD2 (6 bases each). The CDR3 covers 16 residues. The ends were cut back, 5 bases at V and 2 bases at J, with 19 bases in the middle. The CDR3 DNA is TGTGCCAGCAGTGGGGGGACACTTACCTCCGCCTACGAGCAGTACTTC. Protein sequence: CASSGGTLTSAYEQYF.

The chain couples TRBV3-1 to TRBJ2-2, with TRBD1 matching 7 bases. This CDR3 contains 15 residues. With 1 base clipped from V and 7 bases from J, the junction kept 6 bases outside the gene matches. Germline CDR1 is LGHDT and CDR2 is YNNKEL (reference sequence). CDR3 DNA sequence: TGTGCCAGCAGCCAAGTAATAGGGGGCGGCGGGGAGCTGTTTTTT. As protein: CASSQVIGGGGELFF.

This clonotype has just one count. The chain carries TRBV5-4 and TRBJ2-5, with 12 bases fitting TRBD2. In germline, CDR1 is SGHNT, CDR2 YYREEE (reference sequence). Germline trimming cut 4 bases from V and 3 bases from J; bases unmatched to any gene: 7. The CDR3 contains 16 residues. The CDR3 DNA sequence: TGTGCCAGCAGCGAAGGACTAGCGGGGAGCGAAGAGACCCAGTACTTC. It yields the protein CASSEGLAGSEETQYF.

The CDR3 nucleotides read TGCGCCAGCAGCCAGGGACGTTACACTGAAGCTTTCTTT. It translates to CASSQGRYTEAFF. The chain combines TRBV4-1 with TRBJ1-1, with D possibly TRBD1 on 5 matching bases. Between the trimmed V and J ends, which lost 3 bases and 3 bases, there was a span of 8 bases. The CDR3 totals 13 residues. Germline V gene lookup returns CDR1 MGHRA and CDR2 YSYEKL.